Presented here are 14 T cell receptor beta chains from one specimen sequenced in a study of T cell responses to AZD1222 COVID-19 vaccine. Here immunoSEQ multiplex PCR was the method, and the copy in TCRdb shows in-frame clones only, minus some. Among under 200,000 clones, around 92% were seen once, and the ten largest hold roughly 1.4%. Sequencing was performed on peripheral blood, taken on day 0 of AZD1222 vaccination. The receptors shown here come from an adult in good health.

V gene TRBV30 combines with J gene TRBJ2-3; perhaps TRBD1 as D (6 bases). This CDR3 is built from 11 residues. The germline V gene encodes CDR1 GTSNPN and CDR2 SVGIG (reference sequence). V lost 4 bases to trimming and J lost 15 bases, with 17 bases between them. The CDR3 sequence: CAWTRTDRQYF. CDR3 sequence (DNA): TGTGCCTGGACCAGGACAGATCGTCAATATTTT.

The chain links TRBV24-1 to TRBJ2-3; no clear D. Per the germline V gene, CDR1 is KGHDR and CDR2 is SFDVKD. The CDR3 has 11 residues. Deletions cut 11 bases from V and 2 bases from J, with 7 bases between. The CDR3 DNA reads as TGTGCCATCGGCTACACAGATACGCAGTATTTT. It codes for CAIGYTDTQYF.

The V gene is TRBV5-5, the J gene TRBJ2-5; 15 bases agree with TRBD2. Germline loops: CDR1 SGHKS, CDR2 YYEKEE (reference sequence). V was pared by 4 bases and J by 5 bases, with 9 bases of the junction left unmatched. This CDR3 has 17 amino acids. The CDR3 loop reads CASSPPGLAGGFETQYF. The DNA of the CDR3 is TGTGCCAGCAGCCCGCCGGGACTAGCGGGGGGATTCGAGACCCAGTACTTC.

This chain links TRBV9 with TRBJ2-1; 11 positions match TRBD2. The CDR3 has 16 residues. V was clipped by 4 bases and J by 10 bases; unmatched bases: 13. Germline CDR1 SGDLS, CDR2 YYNGEE. The CDR3 coding sequence is TGTGCCAGCAGCTATACGGCTTCTAGCGGGGGGTCGGAGCAGTTCTTC. It specifies CASSYTASSGGSEQFF.

The V call is TRBV6-6, the J call TRBJ2-7; 7 nucleotides agree with TRBD1. Germline V gene sequence: CDR1 MNHNY, CDR2 SVGAGI (reference sequence). CDR3 length: 14 residues. The junction had 9 bases not matched to a gene; V was cut back by 7 bases and J by 3 bases. CDR3 amino acids: CASTPGAGGYEQYF. Here the CDR3 DNA reads TGTGCCAGCACCCCAGGGGCAGGGGGCTACGAGCAGTACTTC.

The genes are TRBV19 and TRBJ1-2; 7 bases map to TRBD1. V trimming: 6 bases; J trimming: 6 bases; junction bases outside the gene matches: 10. In germline, CDR1 is LNHDA, CDR2 SQIVND (reference sequence). This CDR3 comprises 14 residues. For the CDR3, the DNA is TGTGCCAGTAGCAATGACAGGGAGGGGAATGGCTACACCTTC. This encodes CASSNDREGNGYTF.

The CDR3 nucleotides read TGTGCCAGCAGCTCGGGGGGGCGGATAAATGAGCAGTTCTTC. Protein product: CASSSGGRINEQFF. The chain is built from TRBV7-9 and TRBJ2-1; TRBD2 aligns across 8 bases. The CDR3 contains 14 residues. Germline trimming cut 4 bases from V and 7 bases from J; bases unmatched to any gene: 6. Germline V gives CDR1 SEHNR, CDR2 FQNEAQ (reference sequence).

CDR3 loop: CASSYSPEPNTGELFF. The CDR3 nucleotides are TGTGCCAGCAGTTACTCGCCAGAACCGAACACCGGGGAGCTGTTTTTT. The chain couples TRBV6-5 to TRBJ2-2; D ambiguous. V lost 0 bases and J lost 0, with 8 bases in between. The CDR3 is 16 residues long. CDR1 MNHEY and CDR2 SVGAGI come from the germline V gene.

The rearrangement links TRBV7-9 to TRBJ1-2; tentative D call: TRBD1 (6 bases). Per the germline V gene, CDR1 is SEHNR and CDR2 is FQNEAQ (reference sequence). Trimming cost V 5 bases and J 8 bases, with 15 bases left between them. This CDR3 region has 13 residues. CDR3 nucleotide sequence: TGTGCCAGCAGCCCTCGCAACAGGGACGGCTACACCTTC. It specifies CASSPRNRDGYTF.

The chain uses TRBV12-3 or TRBV12-4 and TRBJ2-3; D ambiguous. The CDR3 length is 13 residues. V lost 4 bases to trimming and J lost 2 bases, with 7 bases between them. The CDR3 loop reads CASSSRPTDTQYF. In nucleotides, the CDR3 is TGTGCCAGCAGTTCTAGGCCCACAGATACGCAGTATTTT.

As to this clone: Sequence at one end of the junction differs from germline and may be a read error. J is TRBJ1-1 and V is TRBV2; no clear D. The CDR3 length is 13 residues. Germline CDR1 is SNHLY and CDR2 is FYNNEI. The CDR3 nucleotides read TGTGCCAGCAGGGAAGACATGAACACTGAAGCTTTCTTT. Translated: CASREDMNTEAFF. Combining the CDR3 with reference TRBV2 and TRBJ1-1 gives the whole variable domain EPEVTQTPSHQVTQMGQEVILRCVPISNHLYFYWYRQILGQKVEFLVSFYNNEISEKSEIFDDQFSVERPDGSNFTLKIRSTKLEDSAMYFCASREDMNTEAFFGQGTRLTVV.

The rearrangement links TRBV7-3 to TRBJ1-1; no clear D. In germline, CDR1 is SGHTA, CDR2 FQGTGA. This CDR3 is 13 amino acids long. Trimming cost V 2 bases and J 8 bases, with 12 bases left between them. The CDR3 sequence: CASSLWREGEAFF. CDR3 in DNA: TGTGCCAGCAGCTTATGGAGGGAGGGCGAAGCTTTCTTT.

The genes are TRBV14 and TRBJ1-2; D gene ambiguous. Deletions cut 4 bases from V and 3 bases from J, with 15 bases between. The CDR3 contains 15 residues. CDR1 and CDR2 from the germline V gene are SGHDN and FVKESK. The CDR3 spells CASSPAPAADYGYTF. The DNA of the CDR3 is TGTGCCAGCAGCCCCGCTCCCGCGGCAGACTATGGCTACACCTTC.

V gene TRBV18 combines with J gene TRBJ2-7; tentative D call: TRBD2 (5 bases). The CDR3 loop spans 13 amino acids. Germline loops: CDR1 KGHSH, CDR2 LQKENI. Between the trimmed V and J ends, which lost 8 bases and 2 bases, there was a span of 13 bases. The CDR3 protein is CASPDSPAYEQYF. CDR3 coding DNA: TGTGCCAGCCCGGACTCCCCGGCCTACGAGCAGTACTTC.